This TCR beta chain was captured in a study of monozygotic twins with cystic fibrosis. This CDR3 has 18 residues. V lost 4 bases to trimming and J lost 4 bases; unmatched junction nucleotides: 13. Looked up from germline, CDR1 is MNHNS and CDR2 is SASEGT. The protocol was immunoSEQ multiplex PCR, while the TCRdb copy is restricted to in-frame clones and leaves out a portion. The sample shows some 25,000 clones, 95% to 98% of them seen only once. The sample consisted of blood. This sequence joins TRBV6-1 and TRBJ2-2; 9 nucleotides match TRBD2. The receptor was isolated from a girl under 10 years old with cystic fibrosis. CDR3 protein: CASSVQNLAGVPTGELFF. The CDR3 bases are TGTGCCAGCAGTGTTCAAAACTTAGCGGGAGTTCCCACCGGGGAGCTGTTTTTT.